Described below is a single TCR beta chain sequence and its context. These data come from a study of control samples from healthy donors and cancer patients. This CDR3 comprises 16 residues. Germline CDR1 is LGHDT and CDR2 is YNNKEL (reference sequence). V trimming: 0 bases; J trimming: 6 bases; junction bases outside the gene matches: 8. Profiling relied on immunoSEQ multiplex PCR, and the TCRdb table lists in-frame clones only, not all of them. Among hundreds of thousands of clones listed, 90% were seen once. V usage is TRBV3-1 (or the pseudogene TRBV3-2) and J usage is TRBJ2-5; TRBD2 agrees at 9 bases. This TCR was recovered from a man aged 35 to 55 with head and neck cancer. The sequencing sample was made of PBMCs. The CDR3 nucleotides are TGTGCCAGCAGCCAAGATCCGGCGGGGGGGAGGAAGACCCAGTACTTC. Its translation: CASSQDPAGGRKTQYF.